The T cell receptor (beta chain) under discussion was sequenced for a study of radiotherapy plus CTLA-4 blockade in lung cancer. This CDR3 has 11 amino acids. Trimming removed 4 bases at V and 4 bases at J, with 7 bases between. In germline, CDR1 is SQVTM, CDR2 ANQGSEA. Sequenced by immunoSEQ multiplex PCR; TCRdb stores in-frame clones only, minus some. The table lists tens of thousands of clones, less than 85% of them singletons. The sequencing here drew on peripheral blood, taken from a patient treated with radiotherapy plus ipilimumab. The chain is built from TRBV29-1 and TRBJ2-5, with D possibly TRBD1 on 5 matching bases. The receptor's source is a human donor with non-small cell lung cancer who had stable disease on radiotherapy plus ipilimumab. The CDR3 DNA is TGCAGCGTTGGAAGGGGAGAGACCCAGTACTTC. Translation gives CSVGRGETQYF.